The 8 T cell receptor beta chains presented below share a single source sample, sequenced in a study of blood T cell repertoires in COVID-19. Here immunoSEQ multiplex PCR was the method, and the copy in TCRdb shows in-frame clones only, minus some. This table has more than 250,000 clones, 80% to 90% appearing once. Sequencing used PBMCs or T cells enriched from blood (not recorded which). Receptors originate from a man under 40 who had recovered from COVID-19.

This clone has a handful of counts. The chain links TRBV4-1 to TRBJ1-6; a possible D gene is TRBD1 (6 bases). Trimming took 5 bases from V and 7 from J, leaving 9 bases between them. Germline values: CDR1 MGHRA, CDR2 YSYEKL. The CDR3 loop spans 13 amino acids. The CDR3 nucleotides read TGCGCCAGCAGCTCTACAGGGAATTCACCCCTCCACTTT. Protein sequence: CASSSTGNSPLHF.

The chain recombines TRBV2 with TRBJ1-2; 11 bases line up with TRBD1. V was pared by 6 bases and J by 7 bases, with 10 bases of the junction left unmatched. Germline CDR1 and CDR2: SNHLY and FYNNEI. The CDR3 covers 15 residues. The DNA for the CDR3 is TGTGCCAGCAGGCTCCGAGGACAGGGGGCTTTTGGCTACACCTTC. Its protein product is CASRLRGQGAFGYTF.

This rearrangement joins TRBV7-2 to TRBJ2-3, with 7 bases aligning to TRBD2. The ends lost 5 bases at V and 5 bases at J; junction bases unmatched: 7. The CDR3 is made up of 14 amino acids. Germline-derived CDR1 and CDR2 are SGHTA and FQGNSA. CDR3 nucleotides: TGTGCCAGCAGCGAGAGACTAGCCAAAGATACGCAGTATTTT. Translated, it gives CASSERLAKDTQYF.

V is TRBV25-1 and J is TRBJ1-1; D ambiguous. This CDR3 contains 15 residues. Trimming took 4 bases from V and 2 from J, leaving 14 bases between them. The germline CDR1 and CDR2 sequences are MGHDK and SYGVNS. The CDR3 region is CASSATSGINTEAFF. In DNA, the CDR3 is TGTGCCAGCAGTGCCACTTCGGGGATCAACACTGAAGCTTTCTTT.

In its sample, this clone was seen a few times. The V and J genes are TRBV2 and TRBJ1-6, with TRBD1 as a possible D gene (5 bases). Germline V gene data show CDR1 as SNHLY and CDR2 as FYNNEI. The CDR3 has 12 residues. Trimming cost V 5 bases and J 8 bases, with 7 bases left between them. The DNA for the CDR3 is TGTGCCAGCAGTCAGACAGATTCACCCCTCCACTTT. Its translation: CASSQTDSPLHF.

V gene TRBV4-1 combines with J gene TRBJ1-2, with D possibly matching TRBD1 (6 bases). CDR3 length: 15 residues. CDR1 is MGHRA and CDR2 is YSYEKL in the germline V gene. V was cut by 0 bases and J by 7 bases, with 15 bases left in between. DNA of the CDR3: TGCGCCAGCAGCCAAGAAGGGGGGGCGCCGGGTGGCTACACCTTC. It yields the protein CASSQEGGAPGGYTF.

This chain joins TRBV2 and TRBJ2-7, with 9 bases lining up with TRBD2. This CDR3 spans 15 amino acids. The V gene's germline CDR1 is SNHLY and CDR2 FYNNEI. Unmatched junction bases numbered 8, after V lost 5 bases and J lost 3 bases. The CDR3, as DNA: TGTGCCAGCAGTTTGACTAGCGGTTCAAACTACGAGCAGTACTTC. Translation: CASSLTSGSNYEQYF.

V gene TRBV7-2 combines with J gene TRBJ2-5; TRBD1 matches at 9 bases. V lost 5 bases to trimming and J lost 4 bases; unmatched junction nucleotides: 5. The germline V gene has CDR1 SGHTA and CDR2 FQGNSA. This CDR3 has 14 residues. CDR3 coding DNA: TGTGCCAGCAGCCCCGGGACAGGGTTAGAGACCCAGTACTTC. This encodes CASSPGTGLETQYF.